This T cell receptor beta chain was captured in a study of blood T cell repertoires in COVID-19. Seattle researchers signed up patients amid active infection and tracked them longitudinally. The CDR3 covers 18 residues. V was clipped by 3 bases and J by 3 bases, with 23 bases between them. The germline V gene encodes CDR1 LNHDA and CDR2 SQIVND (reference sequence). In the original processing: Researchers report that nucleated cell counts were estimated from reference gene primer amplification. The data were produced by immunoSEQ multiplex PCR, yet TCRdb's version contains in-frame clones alone and is incomplete. Clonal size and the V and J genes are those of that table, whereas D and trimming came from the DNA. The sample has 90,000 or so clones, approximately 91% seen once; the top ten hold 4.5% to 6.5%.

Sequencing used peripheral blood. The chain links TRBV19 to TRBJ1-2, with a tentative D call TRBD1 (6 bases). This sequence originates from a man in his 60s with COVID-19, enrolled during active disease. DNA of the CDR3: TGTGCCAGTAGTATGGGGTCCCCACAGGGTCCTGCTTACTATGGCTACACCTTC. Its translation is CASSMGSPQGPAYYGYTF.